Sequencing of this TCR beta chain was carried out in a study of T-cell memory formation after mild COVID-19. One entry per CDR3 protein results from TCRdb running MiXCR on the 5' RACE reads. Of some 600,000 distinct CDR3 sequences listed, 17% are singletons. This clonotype appeared a few times. Material: PBMCs or a T cell subset sorted from them (not recorded which). The origin of this receptor is an adult woman who had mild COVID-19 (a few samples of this study predate the infection). Cell type and time point are not known.

The CDR3 nucleotides read TGTGCCACCGACAGAGAAGCGGAGCAGTTCTTC. The encoded protein is CATDREAEQFF. This chain connects TRBV12-3 or TRBV12-4 to TRBJ2-1; perhaps TRBD1 as D (5 bases). V was cut by 10 bases and J by 10 bases, with 14 bases left in between. The CDR3 extends over 11 amino acids.